This TCR beta chain comes out of a study of blood T cells in healthy people across ages. This clonotype was counted a few times. Its cognate antigen is unknown. Broader study findings: Age brought a roughly linear fall in TCR beta diversity measured per million T cells.

A second about 7 to 11 cycle PCR used barcoded and J-beta primers. TCRdb reprocessed the 5' RACE reads with MiXCR, giving one entry per CDR3 protein. The table has 800,000 to 950,000 distinct CDR3 sequences, roughly 52% seen once. Germline assignment: CDR1 SGHRS and CDR2 YFSETQ. V shed 4 bases and J 6 bases; nucleotides not matched to a gene: 7. This CDR3 is built from 14 residues. The chain employs TRBV5-1 and TRBJ2-7, with TRBD1 identical over 10 bases. Sequenced: blood. The TCR originated in a man aged 25 to 45 in good health. CDR3 residues: CASSPGTGVCEQYF. CDR3 sequence (DNA): TGCGCCAGCAGCCCCGGGACAGGGGTCTGCGAGCAGTACTTC.